These T cell receptor beta chains were read from a single sample in a study of spatial heterogeneity in lung cancer. TCRdb re-derived calls from the 5' RACE reads in MiXCR, one entry per CDR3 protein. The table includes roughly 36,000 distinct CDR3 sequences, around 5.8% detected once. Sequenced here: PBMCs, sampled at surgery. The receptors were sampled from a male donor with early-stage non-small cell lung cancer. CDR3s include the opening cysteine and the closing phenylalanine or tryptophan. The order of the fields is D gene, V gene, clone size, J gene, CDR3 DNA, CDR3 protein. A D gene is named only where the DNA matches it firmly. Size is stated for part of the rows, as once, few or many counts, or as a class when the clone is expanded.

NA	TRBV4-1	many	TRBJ1-5	TGCGCCAGCAGCCAAGAGAGAGAGACCCGCAATCAGCCCCAGCATTTT	CASSQERETRNQPQHF
NA	TRBV20-1	many	TRBJ2-5	TGCAGTGCTGCGAGCACAGCCCAAGAGACCCAGTACTTC	CSAASTAQETQYF
TRBD1	TRBV2	NA	TRBJ1-6	TGTGCCAGCGCCGGGACAGGGTTTAGCTCCTATAATTCACCCCTCCACTTT	CASAGTGFSSYNSPLHF
NA	TRBV15	few	TRBJ1-4	TGTGCCACCAGCAGGTCCTTTCTTGAAAAACTGTTTTTT	CATSRSFLEKLFF
NA	TRBV5-4	few	TRBJ1-1	TGTGCCAGCAGCTTGGACACTGAAGCTTTCTTT	CASSLDTEAFF
NA	TRBV15	many	TRBJ1-3	TGTGCCACCAGCAGAGATCGTTTAGGGGGAAACACCATATATTTT	CATSRDRLGGNTIYF
TRBD2	TRBV10-3	few	TRBJ2-3	TGTGCCATCATGACTAGCGGGGGACCTAGCACAGATACGCAGTATTTT	CAIMTSGGPSTDTQYF
TRBD2	TRBV6-5	many	TRBJ2-3	TGTGCCAGCAGTTTAACTAGCGGGGGGTCATTAGATACGCAGTATTTT	CASSLTSGGSLDTQYF
NA	TRBV30	NA	TRBJ1-1	TGTGCCTGGAGTGTGAGGGGCAACACTGAAGCTTTCTTT	CAWSVRGNTEAFF
NA	TRBV12-3/TRBV12-4	NA	TRBJ2-2	TGTGCCAGCAGCCGGGGGACCGGGGAGCTGTTTTTT	CASSRGTGELFF
NA	TRBV14	few	TRBJ2-3	TGTGCCAGCAGCCAAGAAGACTCAGATACGCAGTATTTT	CASSQEDSDTQYF
NA	TRBV6-2/TRBV6-3	NA	TRBJ2-3	TGTGCCTCGCAGGGCATAACAGATACGCAGTATTTT	CASQGITDTQYF
NA	TRBV5-1	many	TRBJ2-3	TGCGCCAGCAGCTTGGCCCAAATCACAGATACGCAGTATTTT	CASSLAQITDTQYF
NA	TRBV20-1	many	TRBJ1-6	TGCAGTGCTCCCCGACTGGATGGCGGGCGCTATAATTCACCCCTCCACTTT	CSAPRLDGGRYNSPLHF
NA	TRBV6-5	many	TRBJ1-6	TGTGCCAGCAGTTATCACAGATCCAGAACTTATTCACCCCTCCACTTT	CASSYHRSRTYSPLHF
NA	TRBV14	few	TRBJ2-2	TGTGCCAGCAGCCAAGTGGGGGGGGCCGCCGGGGAGCTGTTTTTT	CASSQVGGAAGELFF
NA	TRBV12-3/TRBV12-4	many	TRBJ1-1	TGTGCCAGCAGTTTGCCCCAAACGCCAGCTTTCTTT	CASSLPQTPAFF
NA	TRBV4-2	NA	TRBJ2-3	TGTGCCAGCAGCCAAGGTGACCAGCCCTATGGCCCAGATACGCAGTATTTT	CASSQGDQPYGPDTQYF
NA	TRBV29-1	medium-sized	TRBJ2-6	TGCAGCGTAAACTCTGGGGCCAACGTCCTGACTTTC	CSVNSGANVLTF
TRBD1	TRBV20-1	many	TRBJ1-4	TGCAGTGTCAAACAGGGGGCAGGGGAAAAACTGTTTTTT	CSVKQGAGEKLFF
NA	TRBV2	few	TRBJ2-3	TGTGCCAGCAGTGTTGGCGGGACTAGCACAGATACGCAGTATTTT	CASSVGGTSTDTQYF
NA	TRBV6-4	many	TRBJ2-3	TGTGCCAGCAGTGACGGCAGAACAGATACGCAGTATTTT	CASSDGRTDTQYF
NA	TRBV20-1	many	TRBJ1-5	TGCAGTGCGAAAAAGGCGGGGGGCGGTCAGCCCCAGCATTTT	CSAKKAGGGQPQHF
TRBD2	TRBV4-1	many	TRBJ2-4	TGCGCCAGCAGCCAAAGGACTAGCGGGGGGTTAGCCAAAAACATTCAGTACTTC	CASSQRTSGGLAKNIQYF
NA	TRBV5-1	many	TRBJ2-2	TGCGCCAGCAGCCGGGACAAGGTCTCTACCGGGGAGCTGTTTTTT	CASSRDKVSTGELFF
NA	TRBV7-7	NA	TRBJ2-3	TGTGCTAGCAGCTTAGGCGACATTGGAGATACGCAGTATTTT	CASSLGDIGDTQYF
TRBD1	TRBV18	few	TRBJ2-7	TGTGCCAGCTCACCTCCCGGGACAGGGGGTTACGAGCAGTACTTC	CASSPPGTGGYEQYF
TRBD2	TRBV28	many	TRBJ2-5	TGTGCCAGCAGTTTCACCAGCGGCGGGGGGGAAGAGACCCAGTACTTC	CASSFTSGGGEETQYF
TRBD1	TRBV27	NA	TRBJ1-4	TGTGCCAGCAGAACCGGGACAGAGAATGAAAAACTGTTTTTT	CASRTGTENEKLFF
NA	TRBV7-9	many	TRBJ2-1	TGTGCCAGCAGCTCCACTTGGAGGACTGCGTACAATGAGCAGTTCTTC	CASSSTWRTAYNEQFF
NA	TRBV11-2	many	TRBJ1-4	TGTGCCAGCAGCTTGGGGTACGCCCATGAAAAACTGTTTTTT	CASSLGYAHEKLFF
TRBD1	TRBV28	many	TRBJ2-7	TGTGCCAGCAGTTCACCGGGACAGAGCTCCTACGAGCAGTACTTC	CASSSPGQSSYEQYF